Listed below are T cell receptor beta chains from one sample, sequenced in a study of shared clonotypes between healthy human individuals. Repertoires were generated with immunoSEQ multiplex PCR, while TCRdb's copy carries only in-frame clones and drops some. The sample shows about 2.1 million clones, just over 90% of them seen only once. Sequenced: naive CD8+ T cells from PBMCs. The receptor set was obtained from a man younger than 35 in good health. Some clones in this sample may be carry-over from other donors' samples. The CDR3 runs from the conserved cysteine through the conserved F or W. Each record gives: V gene, J gene, D gene, CDR3 length, clone size, CDR3 protein, CDR3 DNA. D genes are given only for firm matches. Rows may omit the clone size; those that give it use once, few, many or a size class.

v_gene: TRBV7-3; j_gene: TRBJ2-7; d_gene: NA; len: 13; abundance: NA; CDR3aa: CASSPRLGYEQYF; CDR3nt: TGTGCCAGCAGCCCACGGCTTGGTTACGAGCAGTACTTC
v_gene: TRBV2; j_gene: TRBJ2-5; d_gene: TRBD1; len: 14; abundance: NA; CDR3aa: CASSEQGATETQYF; CDR3nt: TGTGCCAGCAGTGAACAGGGGGCGACAGAGACCCAGTACTTC
v_gene: TRBV9; j_gene: TRBJ2-7; d_gene: NA; len: 17; abundance: NA; CDR3aa: CASSEGPSVNAYYEQYF; CDR3nt: TGTGCCAGCAGCGAGGGCCCCTCGGTTAACGCCTACTACGAGCAGTACTTC
v_gene: TRBV6-5; j_gene: TRBJ2-7; d_gene: TRBD1; len: 15; abundance: once; CDR3aa: CASSQTGGYSYEQYF; CDR3nt: TGTGCCAGCAGTCAGACAGGGGGGTATTCCTACGAGCAGTACTTC
v_gene: TRBV15; j_gene: TRBJ2-7; d_gene: NA; len: 18; abundance: NA; CDR3aa: CATSRYTNPWTESYEQYF; CDR3nt: TGTGCCACCAGCAGATATACCAACCCATGGACAGAGTCCTACGAGCAGTACTTC
v_gene: TRBV4-1; j_gene: TRBJ2-1; d_gene: TRBD2; len: 18; abundance: once; CDR3aa: CASSQDSAAGPPYNEQFF; CDR3nt: TGCGCCAGCAGCCAAGATTCAGCAGCGGGGCCACCGTACAATGAGCAGTTCTTC
v_gene: TRBV7-9; j_gene: TRBJ2-2; d_gene: NA; len: 18; abundance: NA; CDR3aa: CASSSPPGAPSVAGELFF; CDR3nt: TGTGCCAGCAGCTCCCCGCCGGGGGCCCCCTCTGTGGCCGGGGAGCTGTTTTTT
v_gene: TRBV9; j_gene: TRBJ1-3; d_gene: NA; len: 17; abundance: NA; CDR3aa: CASSSPLVADSGNTIYF; CDR3nt: TGTGCCAGCAGCTCCCCCCTGGTGGCAGACTCTGGAAACACCATATATTTT
v_gene: TRBV14; j_gene: TRBJ2-7; d_gene: NA; len: 16; abundance: once; CDR3aa: CASSQVDRSFGVEQYF; CDR3nt: TGTGCCAGCAGCCAAGTCGACAGGTCGTTTGGGGTCGAGCAGTACTTC
v_gene: TRBV7-9; j_gene: TRBJ2-1; d_gene: NA; len: 14; abundance: NA; CDR3aa: CASRTELTLDEQFF; CDR3nt: TGTGCCAGTAGGACCGAACTGACCCTGGATGAGCAGTTCTTC
v_gene: TRBV19; j_gene: TRBJ1-5; d_gene: NA; len: 18; abundance: NA; CDR3aa: CASSSMGLSGGSNQPQHF; CDR3nt: TGTGCCAGTAGTTCAATGGGACTCTCAGGCGGTAGCAATCAGCCCCAGCATTTT
v_gene: TRBV5-1; j_gene: TRBJ2-7; d_gene: NA; len: 15; abundance: NA; CDR3aa: CASSPFRSRYYEQYF; CDR3nt: TGCGCCAGCAGCCCCTTTAGGTCGAGGTACTACGAGCAGTACTTC
v_gene: TRBV7-9; j_gene: TRBJ2-7; d_gene: NA; len: 12; abundance: NA; CDR3aa: CASKEISYEQYF; CDR3nt: TGTGCCTCCAAAGAAATTTCCTACGAGCAGTACTTC
v_gene: TRBV7-3; j_gene: TRBJ2-1; d_gene: NA; len: 14; abundance: NA; CDR3aa: CASSHPGPYNEQFF; CDR3nt: TGTGCCAGCAGCCACCCCGGACCGTACAATGAGCAGTTCTTC
v_gene: TRBV2; j_gene: TRBJ1-1; d_gene: NA; len: 14; abundance: NA; CDR3aa: CASSEGLMNTEAFF; CDR3nt: TGTGCCAGCAGTGAGGGACTCATGAACACTGAAGCTTTCTTT
v_gene: TRBV27; j_gene: TRBJ2-1; d_gene: NA; len: 13; abundance: NA; CDR3aa: CASKVRTPSEQFF; CDR3nt: TGTGCCAGCAAGGTTCGGACTCCGAGTGAGCAGTTCTTC
v_gene: TRBV6-5; j_gene: TRBJ2-3; d_gene: NA; len: 16; abundance: NA; CDR3aa: CASSYSKLQSTDTQYF; CDR3nt: TGTGCCAGCAGTTACTCGAAACTACAAAGCACAGATACGCAGTATTTT
v_gene: TRBV20-1; j_gene: TRBJ2-1; d_gene: NA; len: 11; abundance: few; CDR3aa: CSAARVNEQFF; CDR3nt: TGCAGTGCAGCTAGGGTCAATGAGCAGTTCTTC
v_gene: TRBV7-9; j_gene: TRBJ2-1; d_gene: NA; len: 12; abundance: NA; CDR3aa: CASSISASEQFF; CDR3nt: TGTGCCAGCAGCATTTCGGCGAGTGAGCAGTTCTTC
v_gene: TRBV5-1; j_gene: TRBJ2-3; d_gene: NA; len: 17; abundance: NA; CDR3aa: CASSDPRLVRDTDTQYF; CDR3nt: TGCGCCAGCAGCGACCCCCGACTAGTACGGGACACAGATACGCAGTATTTT
v_gene: TRBV27; j_gene: TRBJ2-7; d_gene: NA; len: 15; abundance: NA; CDR3aa: CASSLSAGVPNEQYF; CDR3nt: TGTGCCAGCAGTTTATCCGCGGGTGTCCCCAACGAGCAGTACTTC
v_gene: TRBV13; j_gene: TRBJ1-3; d_gene: NA; len: 14; abundance: NA; CDR3aa: CASSLSGGGRTIYF; CDR3nt: TGTGCCAGCAGCCTATCAGGAGGGGGGCGGACCATATATTTT
v_gene: TRBV7-9; j_gene: TRBJ2-7; d_gene: NA; len: 11; abundance: NA; CDR3aa: CASGGLGEQYF; CDR3nt: TGTGCCAGCGGCGGCCTGGGCGAGCAGTACTTC
v_gene: TRBV6-5; j_gene: TRBJ2-1; d_gene: NA; len: 14; abundance: NA; CDR3aa: CASSLTYKYNEQFF; CDR3nt: TGTGCCAGCAGTTTAACTTACAAGTACAATGAGCAGTTCTTC
v_gene: TRBV7-9; j_gene: TRBJ1-2; d_gene: NA; len: 14; abundance: few; CDR3aa: CASSLDRGADGYTF; CDR3nt: TGTGCCAGCAGCTTAGATAGGGGGGCAGATGGCTACACCTTC
v_gene: TRBV27; j_gene: TRBJ1-1; d_gene: TRBD1; len: 15; abundance: once; CDR3aa: CASSSGTAPNTEAFF; CDR3nt: TGTGCCAGCAGTTCCGGGACAGCGCCGAACACTGAAGCTTTCTTT
v_gene: TRBV9; j_gene: TRBJ2-4; d_gene: NA; len: 15; abundance: NA; CDR3aa: CASSVVGGWGNIQYF; CDR3nt: TGTGCCAGCAGCGTAGTCGGGGGATGGGGAAACATTCAGTACTTC
v_gene: TRBV28; j_gene: TRBJ2-7; d_gene: NA; len: 13; abundance: once; CDR3aa: CASSTSGGYEQYF; CDR3nt: TGTGCCAGCAGTACCTCCGGGGGCTACGAGCAGTACTTC
v_gene: TRBV27; j_gene: TRBJ1-3; d_gene: TRBD1; len: 11; abundance: NA; CDR3aa: CASHKDRVIYF; CDR3nt: TGTGCCAGCCATAAAGACAGGGTGATATATTTT
v_gene: TRBV4-3; j_gene: TRBJ1-1; d_gene: NA; len: 17; abundance: NA; CDR3aa: CASSQDSPETENTEAFF; CDR3nt: TGCGCCAGCAGCCAAGATTCACCCGAGACAGAGAACACTGAAGCTTTCTTT
v_gene: TRBV13; j_gene: TRBJ2-7; d_gene: TRBD2; len: 14; abundance: NA; CDR3aa: CASSLGAGAYEQYF; CDR3nt: TGTGCCAGCAGCTTAGGGGCGGGGGCCTACGAGCAGTACTTC
v_gene: TRBV9; j_gene: TRBJ2-7; d_gene: NA; len: 13; abundance: NA; CDR3aa: CASSVGPVYEQYF; CDR3nt: TGTGCCAGCAGCGTAGGGCCGGTCTACGAGCAGTACTTC
v_gene: TRBV19; j_gene: TRBJ1-5; d_gene: NA; len: 13; abundance: NA; CDR3aa: CAGSGSLDQPQHF; CDR3nt: TGTGCCGGGAGCGGGAGCCTCGATCAGCCCCAGCATTTT
v_gene: TRBV7-9; j_gene: TRBJ2-7; d_gene: TRBD1; len: 18; abundance: NA; CDR3aa: CASSTIGGVRTGGYEQYF; CDR3nt: TGTGCCAGCAGCACCATAGGTGGGGTGCGGACAGGGGGCTACGAGCAGTACTTC
v_gene: TRBV10-3; j_gene: TRBJ2-7; d_gene: TRBD2; len: 17; abundance: NA; CDR3aa: CAISDPGLAHISYEQYF; CDR3nt: TGTGCCATCAGTGACCCCGGACTAGCGCACATCTCCTACGAGCAGTACTTC
v_gene: TRBV27; j_gene: TRBJ1-1; d_gene: NA; len: 16; abundance: NA; CDR3aa: CASSSTQTGVNTEAFF; CDR3nt: TGTGCCAGCAGTTCCACTCAGACAGGTGTTAACACTGAAGCTTTCTTT
v_gene: TRBV7-3; j_gene: TRBJ2-1; d_gene: TRBD2; len: 15; abundance: once; CDR3aa: CASSRGTSGRREQFF; CDR3nt: TGTGCCAGCAGCCGAGGGACTAGCGGGAGAAGGGAGCAGTTCTTC
v_gene: TRBV4-3; j_gene: TRBJ2-1; d_gene: TRBD2; len: 14; abundance: NA; CDR3aa: CASSQRGTRHEQFF; CDR3nt: TGCGCCAGCAGCCAACGGGGGACTAGACATGAGCAGTTCTTC
v_gene: TRBV4-2; j_gene: TRBJ1-2; d_gene: NA; len: 16; abundance: NA; CDR3aa: CASRTQDEFLNYGYTF; CDR3nt: TGTGCCAGCAGGACACAGGACGAGTTCCTTAACTATGGCTACACCTTC
v_gene: TRBV6-1; j_gene: TRBJ2-7; d_gene: NA; len: 15; abundance: NA; CDR3aa: CASSEDGGTGYEQYF; CDR3nt: TGTGCCAGCAGTGAAGACGGGGGAACCGGGTACGAGCAGTACTTC
v_gene: TRBV9; j_gene: TRBJ2-7; d_gene: TRBD1; len: 13; abundance: NA; CDR3aa: CASSQGAAYEQYF; CDR3nt: TGTGCCAGCAGCCAGGGGGCGGCCTACGAGCAGTACTTC
v_gene: TRBV9; j_gene: TRBJ2-5; d_gene: TRBD1; len: 17; abundance: NA; CDR3aa: CASSERPRDRGRETQYF; CDR3nt: TGTGCCAGCAGCGAGCGGCCCCGGGACAGGGGGCGGGAGACCCAGTACTTC
v_gene: TRBV27; j_gene: TRBJ2-7; d_gene: NA; len: 14; abundance: NA; CDR3aa: CASSSRVYSYEQYF; CDR3nt: TGTGCCAGCAGTTCTCGGGTCTACTCCTACGAGCAGTACTTC
v_gene: TRBV7-9; j_gene: TRBJ1-2; d_gene: TRBD1; len: 16; abundance: NA; CDR3aa: CASSDFMGDRGGGYTF; CDR3nt: TGTGCCAGCAGCGACTTTATGGGAGACAGGGGCGGCGGCTACACCTTC
v_gene: TRBV27; j_gene: TRBJ2-3; d_gene: NA; len: 13; abundance: NA; CDR3aa: CASISKDSGLQYF; CDR3nt: TGTGCCAGCATTTCGAAGGACTCGGGCTTACAGTATTTT
v_gene: TRBV4-1; j_gene: TRBJ2-7; d_gene: TRBD1; len: 14; abundance: once; CDR3aa: CASSLRTGSYEQYF; CDR3nt: TGCGCCAGCAGCCTCCGGACAGGGTCCTACGAGCAGTACTTC
v_gene: TRBV5-1; j_gene: TRBJ1-2; d_gene: TRBD1; len: 15; abundance: NA; CDR3aa: CASSSGTGGPPGYTF; CDR3nt: TGCGCCAGCAGCTCCGGGACAGGGGGCCCCCCTGGCTACACCTTC